The 8 T cell receptor beta chains in this list originate from one sample, sequenced in a study of blood T cell repertoires in COVID-19 (dated by TCRdb to the early 2020s). To prepare the library, the immunoSEQ multiplex PCR assay was applied. What TCRdb holds here is the immuneACCESS table cut down to in-frame rearrangements. Part of the clones is not present; checked against another copy, under half of the missing clones reflect an unresolved V gene, and the others are unexplained. This sample is represented by fewer than 250,000 clones; around 89% of them were singletons. Of the sample, over 0.85% is held by the ten largest clones. Material: PBMCs or T cells enriched from blood (not recorded which). These receptors were obtained from a man aged 50 to 59 who had been exposed to COVID-19.

The count of this clone is one. The CDR3 DNA sequence: TGTGCCAGCAGCTTTAATGTTCAGGGGTACTACGAGCAGTACGTC. Its protein product is CASSFNVQGYYEQYV. The chain combines TRBV7-8 with TRBJ2-7, with a weak D call TRBD1 (6 bases). The CDR3 extends over 15 amino acids. Germline V lookup: CDR1 SGHVS, CDR2 FQNEAQ. Trimming cost V 3 bases and J 3 bases, with 15 bases left between them.

Points on this clone: The sample has other DNA sequences that encode this CDR3 too. V usage is TRBV5-1 and J usage is TRBJ1-6; TRBD1 matches 9 bases. Germline trimming cut 4 bases from V and 8 bases from J; bases unmatched to any gene: 4. Germline loops: CDR1 SGHRS, CDR2 YFSETQ. The CDR3 totals 14 residues. The CDR3 loop is CASSQQGADSPLHF. CDR3 nucleotide sequence: TGCGCCAGCAGCCAACAGGGGGCTGATTCACCCCTCCACTTT.

This clone showed up many times. Other DNA sequences in this sample translate to the same CDR3. The chain combines TRBV5-1 with TRBJ2-7; a weak D match, TRBD1 (5 bases). The CDR3 is 14 amino acids. Germline values: CDR1 SGHRS, CDR2 YFSETQ. V was cut by 1 base and J by 4 bases, with 12 bases left in between. The chain's CDR3 is CASSLQGGVYEQYF. The DNA for the CDR3 is TGCGCCAGCAGCTTGCAGGGTGGGGTGTACGAGCAGTACTTC.

The V call is TRBV4-1, the J call TRBJ2-1; perhaps TRBD2 as D (6 bases). CDR3 length: 17 amino acids. V lost 3 bases to trimming and J lost 4 bases, with 19 bases between them. The germline V gene encodes CDR1 MGHRA and CDR2 YSYEKL. The CDR3 spells CASSHPSNGRRYNEQFF. DNA of the CDR3: TGCGCCAGCAGCCACCCCTCGAACGGGAGAAGGTACAATGAGCAGTTCTTC.

J is TRBJ2-2 and V is TRBV20-1; 8 nucleotides line up with TRBD2. The ends lost 3 bases at V and 2 bases at J; junction bases unmatched: 5. Germline lookup yields CDR1 DFQATT and CDR2 SNEGSKA (reference sequence). The CDR3 extends over 15 amino acids. The CDR3 region is CSASKAGDNTGELFF. The CDR3 nucleotides are TGCAGTGCTAGTAAAGCGGGAGATAACACCGGGGAGCTGTTTTTT.

This chain links TRBV5-8 with TRBJ2-5; the D gene is possibly TRBD2 (6 bases). This CDR3 comprises 16 residues. The germline gives CDR1 SGHTS, CDR2 YDEGEE. V gave up 4 bases and J gave up 2 bases, with 18 bases separating them. CDR3 sequence reads: CASSKGRGNNQETQYF. CDR3 DNA: TGTGCCAGCAGCAAAGGACGGGGGAATAATCAAGAGACCCAGTACTTC.

The rearrangement joins TRBV27 to TRBJ2-1; the match to TRBD2 covers 13 bases. The CDR3 contains 16 residues. With V trimmed by 6 bases and J by 3 bases, 5 bases remained unmatched. Per germline, CDR1 MNHEY and CDR2 SMNVEV (reference sequence). The CDR3 DNA reads TGTGCCAGCAGCTCGGGACTAGCGGGACTCTACAATGAGCAGTTCTTC. Protein: CASSSGLAGLYNEQFF.

The chain employs TRBV5-1 and TRBJ2-7; possible D gene TRBD2, 5 bases. Germline assignment: CDR1 SGHRS and CDR2 YFSETQ. CDR3 length: 13 amino acids. The germline V and J ends were trimmed by 4 bases and 0 bases, with 8 bases remaining between them. CDR3: CASSQAGSYEQYF. The CDR3 nucleotides read TGCGCCAGCAGCCAGGCGGGCTCCTACGAGCAGTACTTC.